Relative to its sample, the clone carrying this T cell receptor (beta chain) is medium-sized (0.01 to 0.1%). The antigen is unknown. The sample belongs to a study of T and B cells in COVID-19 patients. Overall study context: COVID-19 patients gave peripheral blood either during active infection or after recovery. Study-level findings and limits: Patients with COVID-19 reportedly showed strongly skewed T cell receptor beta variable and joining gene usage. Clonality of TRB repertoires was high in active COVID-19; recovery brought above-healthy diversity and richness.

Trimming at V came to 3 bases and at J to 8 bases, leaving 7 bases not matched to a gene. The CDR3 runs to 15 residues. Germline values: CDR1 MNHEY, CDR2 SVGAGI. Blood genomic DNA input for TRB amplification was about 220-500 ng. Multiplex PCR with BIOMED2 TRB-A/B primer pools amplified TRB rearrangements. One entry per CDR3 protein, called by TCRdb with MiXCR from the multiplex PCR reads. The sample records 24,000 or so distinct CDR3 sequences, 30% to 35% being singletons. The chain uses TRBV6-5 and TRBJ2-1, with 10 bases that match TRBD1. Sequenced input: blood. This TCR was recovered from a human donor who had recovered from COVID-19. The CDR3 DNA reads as TGTGCCAGCAGTTATGGACAGGGGGAGGTGGATGAGCAGTTCTTC. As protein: CASSYGQGEVDEQFF.